A selection of T cell receptor beta chains follows, all from one sample in a study of molecular identifiers for immune sequencing clone quantification. MiXCR, run by TCRdb on the PCR reads, gives a single entry per CDR3 protein. The data hold about 640,000 distinct CDR3 sequences, with 20% observed a single time. Sequenced sample: naive CD8+ T cells from blood, with Jurkat cell RNA spiked in. The receptor source for this set is a human donor in good health. Some libraries in this study had Jurkat cell RNA spiked in. CDR3s include the opening cysteine and the closing phenylalanine or tryptophan. D genes are given only for firm matches. A row's size may be missing; if present it is once, few, many or a size class.

cdr3_aa cdr3_nt clone_size v_call d_call j_call
CASSQVGVTEAFF TGCGCCAGCAGCCAAGTTGGGGTTACTGAAGCTTTCTTT many TRBV4-3 NA TRBJ1-1
CASSWVRGATYEQYF TGTGCCAGCAGTTGGGTCAGGGGTGCTACCTACGAGCAGTACTTC NA TRBV27 NA TRBJ2-7
CASSLFQLINQPQHF TGTGCCAGCAGCTTATTTCAGTTAATCAATCAGCCCCAGCATTTT many TRBV7-9 NA TRBJ1-5
CASSPGANSYNEQFF TGCGCCAGCAGCCCCGGGGCCAACTCCTACAATGAGCAGTTCTTC NA TRBV5-1 NA TRBJ2-1
CASSQDRWGTYNEQFF TGCGCCAGCAGCCAAGATAGGTGGGGGACCTACAATGAGCAGTTCTTC many TRBV4-3 NA TRBJ2-1
CASTEGGGSEQYF TGCGCCAGCACCGAAGGTGGAGGCTCCGAGCAGTACTTC many TRBV5-1 NA TRBJ2-7
CSVERTGGNTEAFF TGCAGCGTTGAACGGACAGGGGGGAACACTGAAGCCTTCTTT NA TRBV29-1 TRBD1 TRBJ1-1
CASSQDLLGSYEQYF TGCGCCAGCAGCCAAGATCTCTTAGGTTCCTACGAGCAGTACTTC many TRBV4-3 NA TRBJ2-7
CATSSPGQGNTIYF TGTGCCACCAGTTCACCGGGACAAGGAAACACCATATATTTT few TRBV24-1 NA TRBJ1-3
CASSFVTTDTEAFF TGCGCCAGCAGCTTTGTGACAACTGACACTGAAGCTTTCTTT many TRBV5-1 NA TRBJ1-1
CAWRAPGELFF TGTGCCTGGCGGGCCCCCGGGGAGCTGTTTTTT few TRBV30 NA TRBJ2-2
CASRPYRGSTDTQYF TGTGCCAGCAGGCCGTACAGGGGTAGCACAGATACGCAGTATTTT NA TRBV27 TRBD1 TRBJ2-3
CASSQSQGAVPFF TGCGCCAGCAGCCAATCCCAGGGGGCCGTTCCGTTCTTC many TRBV4-3 TRBD1 TRBJ2-1
CASSLSWEDLSGANVLTF TGTGCCAGCAGCCTAAGCTGGGAGGACCTCTCTGGGGCCAACGTCCTGACTTTC many TRBV6-2/TRBV6-3 NA TRBJ2-6
CASSSSGTPGTRRGNTIYF TGTGCCAGCAGCTCAAGTGGGACTCCCGGGACAAGGCGAGGAAACACCATATATTTT many TRBV9 NA TRBJ1-3
CASSSLLAGRTDTQYF TGTGCCAGCAGTTCCCTACTAGCGGGAAGGACAGATACGCAGTATTTT few TRBV27 TRBD2 TRBJ2-3
CASRKEVVGQFF TGTGCCAGCAGGAAGGAGGTAGTTGGGCAGTTCTTC NA TRBV2 NA TRBJ2-1
CASSSGEGQGAGHTF TGTGCCAGCAGCTCAGGAGAGGGACAGGGGGCTGGTCACACCTTC few TRBV7-9 TRBD1 TRBJ1-2
CASSVGRAGELFF TGTGCCAGCAGCGTAGGAAGGGCTGGGGAGCTGTTTTTT NA TRBV9 NA TRBJ2-2
CASSDGQGLFYGYTF TGTGCCAGCAGTGATGGACAGGGGCTATTTTATGGCTACACCTTC few TRBV3-1 TRBD1 TRBJ1-2
CASSQDDRVLYEQYF TGCGCCAGCAGCCAAGATGACAGGGTACTCTACGAGCAGTACTTC NA TRBV4-1 TRBD1 TRBJ2-7
CASSPGGGNTIYF TGTGCCAGCTCACCCGGGGGTGGAAACACCATATATTTT few TRBV18 NA TRBJ1-3
CASSQDPGTATNEKLFF TGCGCCAGCAGCCAAGATCCGGGGACTGCAACTAATGAAAAACTGTTTTTT NA TRBV4-3 NA TRBJ1-4
CASSAHRAREGNEQFF TGTGCCAGCAGCGCCCACAGGGCGCGCGAGGGCAATGAGCAGTTCTTC few TRBV11-2 NA TRBJ2-1
CASSVFLQGAGGYTF TGCGCCAGCAGCGTATTCCTACAGGGGGCCGGAGGCTACACCTTC few TRBV5-1 TRBD1 TRBJ1-2
CASSQDWTGGYEQYF TGCGCCAGCAGCCAAGATTGGACAGGGGGCTACGAGCAGTACTTC many TRBV4-3 TRBD1 TRBJ2-7
CVSKEYSNQPQHF TGTGTGTCCAAGGAGTATAGCAATCAGCCCCAGCATTTT many TRBV6-6 NA TRBJ1-5
CASSPPRSHEQFF TGTGCCAGCAGCCCCCCCCGGTCCCATGAGCAGTTCTTC many TRBV6-5 NA TRBJ2-1
CASSQESGGGAEQYF TGCGCCAGCAGCCAAGAATCGGGGGGGGGGGCCGAGCAGTACTTC many TRBV4-1 TRBD2 TRBJ2-7
CASSPGHQTNTEAFF TGCGCCAGCAGCCCGGGACATCAAACGAACACTGAAGCTTTCTTT few TRBV4-3 NA TRBJ1-1
CASTLAGGQSDEQFF TGTGCCAGCACCTTAGCGGGAGGCCAAAGCGATGAGCAGTTCTTC NA TRBV27 TRBD2 TRBJ2-1
CSAKIGQGLDEQYF TGCAGTGCTAAAATTGGGCAGGGTCTCGACGAGCAGTACTTC NA TRBV20-1 NA TRBJ2-7
CASSLGAGVEAFF TGTGCCAGCAGCCTAGGGGCCGGGGTTGAAGCTTTCTTT many TRBV3-1 NA TRBJ1-1
CASFSGGSYPEAFF TGTGCCAGCTTTTCGGGGGGCTCGTACCCTGAAGCTTTCTTT many TRBV7-9 NA TRBJ1-1
CASWDRGTEAFF TGTGCCAGCTGGGACAGGGGAACTGAAGCTTTCTTT many TRBV12-3/TRBV12-4 TRBD1 TRBJ1-1
CASSKSGSNEKLFF TGTGCCAGCAGCAAATCCGGGAGCAATGAAAAACTGTTTTTT many TRBV7-9 NA TRBJ1-4
CASSQVGGLAGTNIQYF TGTGCCAGCAGCCAAGTGGGGGGGCTAGCGGGGACAAACATTCAGTACTTC NA TRBV3-1 TRBD2 TRBJ2-4